This passage covers 20 T cell receptor beta chains from one sample sequenced in a study of long-term antiretroviral therapy in people with HIV. Researchers ran immunoSEQ v3.0 at survey level. Using immunoSEQ multiplex PCR, the repertoire was profiled, and TCRdb retains in-frame clones only, with some absent. The table includes about 39,000 clones, 80% to 90% detected once. The sequenced sample was unsorted PBMCs, obtained just before starting antiretroviral therapy. The receptors derive from a woman aged 18 to 35 with HIV.

J is TRBJ2-5 and V is TRBV19, with 7 bases aligning to TRBD1. This CDR3 spans 14 amino acids. V lost 3 bases and J lost 0; bases outside the gene matches: 1. Germline V lookup: CDR1 LNHDA, CDR2 SQIVND (reference sequence). CDR3 sequence: CASSIDRDQETQYF. The CDR3 coding sequence is TGTGCCAGTAGTATCGACAGGGACCAAGAGACCCAGTACTTC.

The V gene is TRBV7-9, the J gene TRBJ2-5; D is uncertain. Germline CDR1 and CDR2: SEHNR and FQNEAQ (reference sequence). This CDR3 spans 11 amino acids. V lost 3 bases and J 2 bases, leaving 1 base between the germline ends. CDR3 in DNA: TGTGCCAGCAGCTTGCAAGAGACCCAGTACTTC. It is translated as CASSLQETQYF. Supplemented by reference TRBV7-9 and TRBJ2-5, the full variable domain reads DTGVSQNPRHKITKRGQNVTFRCDPISEHNRLYWYRQTLGQGPEFLTYFQNEAQLEKSRLLSDRFSAERPKGSFSTLEIQRTEQGDSAMYLCASSLQETQYFGPGTRLLVL.

This clone was counted only a few times. The V and J genes are TRBV7-6 and TRBJ2-7; the match to TRBD2 covers 12 bases. The CDR3 runs 15 residues. Germline V gene sequence: CDR1 SGHVS, CDR2 FNYEAQ. V was pared by 5 bases and J by 5 bases, with 7 bases of the junction left unmatched. The CDR3 bases are TGTGCCAGCAGCCTCTGGACTAGCGGGGCCCACGAGCAGTACTTC. It encodes CASSLWTSGAHEQYF.

This chain's CDR3 is CASSLWGRETQYF. CDR3 nucleotides: TGTGCCAGCAGTTTATGGGGGCGGGAGACCCAGTACTTC. The chain has TRBV27 and TRBJ2-5; D might be TRBD1 (6 bases). V was clipped by 1 base and J by 5 bases, with 8 bases between them. This CDR3 is built from 13 residues. Germline V gives CDR1 MNHEY, CDR2 SMNVEV (reference sequence).

This chain connects TRBV2 to TRBJ2-1; D ambiguous. The CDR3 contains 12 residues. The germline gives CDR1 SNHLY, CDR2 FYNNEI. The germline V and J ends were trimmed by 10 bases and 6 bases, with 13 bases remaining between them. The CDR3 DNA is TGTGCCACCCGACGGAGTCCCAATGAGCAGTTCTTC. Translated, it gives CATRRSPNEQFF. Variable domain in full (rest from reference TRBV2 and TRBJ2-1): EPEVTQTPSHQVTQMGQEVILRCVPISNHLYFYWYRQILGQKVEFLVSFYNNEISEKSEIFDDQFSVERPDGSNFTLKIRSTKLEDSAMYFCATRRSPNEQFFGPGTRLTVL.

This clone was seen a few times. A read error may account for a junction end that differs from germline. The V and J genes are TRBV7-7 and TRBJ2-1; no reliable D call. The CDR3 loop spans 13 amino acids. In germline, CDR1 is SSHAT, CDR2 FNYEAQ (reference sequence). The CDR3 spells CASSEIVDNEQFF. CDR3 DNA: TGTGCTAGCAGCGAGATAGTGGACAATGAGCAGTTCTTC.

The chain employs TRBV27 and TRBJ2-7, with 7 bases lining up with TRBD1. This CDR3 region has 14 residues. The J segment lost 4 bases and the V segment lost 8 bases, leaving 11 bases of the junction unmatched. Germline lookup yields CDR1 MNHEY and CDR2 SMNVEV (reference sequence). The CDR3 DNA sequence: TGTGCCAGCTCTACAGGGGCCGAGGAATACGAGCAGTACTTC. It specifies CASSTGAEEYEQYF.

The chain recombines TRBV19 with TRBJ2-2; no definite D call. Germline values: CDR1 LNHDA, CDR2 SQIVND (reference sequence). This CDR3 spans 12 amino acids. V lost 8 bases to trimming and J lost 4 bases, with 8 bases between them. The CDR3: CASSPTTGELFF. The DNA of the CDR3 is TGTGCCAGTTCTCCAACCACCGGGGAGCTGTTTTTT.

This clone was detected only once. The V and J genes are TRBV4-3 and TRBJ1-1; maybe TRBD1 (5 bases). V was pared by 4 bases and J by 5 bases, with 14 bases between. Germline-derived CDR1 and CDR2 are LGHNA and YSLEER. This CDR3 comprises 14 residues. CDR3 sequence: CASSRDQPGTEAFF. The CDR3 DNA is TGCGCCAGCAGCCGGGACCAGCCCGGGACTGAAGCTTTCTTT.

This clone was seen only once. The CDR3 sequence: CASSPGTSGIDEQYF. The CDR3 DNA reads TGTGCCAGCAGCCCCGGGACTAGCGGGATTGACGAGCAGTACTTC. This chain joins TRBV5-8 and TRBJ2-7; TRBD2 matches at 13 bases. CDR1 is SGHTS, CDR2 YDEGEE, per germline. V was pared by 4 bases and J by 5 bases, with 6 bases of the junction left unmatched. The CDR3 has 15 amino acids.

This clone appeared once. The chain has TRBV15 and TRBJ2-2; a weak D match, TRBD1 (6 bases). This CDR3 spans 15 amino acids. From germline, CDR1 is LNHNV and CDR2 YYDKDF (reference sequence). Trimming took off 0 bases at V and 4 bases at J, with 9 bases between the two ends. The CDR3 is CATSRDRGSTGELFF. CDR3 coding DNA: TGTGCCACCAGCAGAGACAGGGGTAGCACCGGGGAGCTGTTTTTT.

In this sample, this clone turned up once. The chain uses TRBV14 and TRBJ2-2; 13 bases align to TRBD2. The CDR3 runs to 16 residues. The germline gives CDR1 SGHDN, CDR2 FVKESK. V gave up 3 bases and J gave up 4 bases; unmatched junction bases: 2. CDR3: CASSHGTSGTTGELFF. The DNA for the CDR3 is TGTGCCAGCAGCCATGGGACTAGCGGGACCACCGGGGAGCTGTTTTTT.

The chain uses TRBV7-6 and TRBJ2-5; no reliable D call. Germline V gene lookup returns CDR1 SGHVS and CDR2 FNYEAQ. This CDR3 has 13 residues. Trimming took 1 base from V and 1 from J, leaving 4 bases between them. CDR3 in amino acids: CASSLDTQETQYF. CDR3 nucleotides: TGTGCCAGCAGCTTAGACACCCAAGAGACCCAGTACTTC.

The rearrangement joins TRBV7-9 to TRBJ2-1; 7 bases align to TRBD2. V gave up 3 bases and J gave up 5 bases; unmatched junction bases: 4. Per the germline V gene, CDR1 is SEHNR and CDR2 is FQNEAQ (reference sequence). The CDR3 is 14 amino acids. The CDR3, as DNA: TGTGCCAGCAGCTTTCTAGCGGAAAACAATGAGCAGTTCTTC. The encoded protein is CASSFLAENNEQFF.

The chain links TRBV2 to TRBJ1-1, with a tentative D call TRBD1 (6 bases). The germline V gene encodes CDR1 SNHLY and CDR2 FYNNEI. The CDR3 is made up of 13 amino acids. Deletions cut 6 bases from V and 1 base from J, with 9 bases between. The CDR3: CASRGQQNTEAFF. The CDR3 DNA follows: TGTGCCAGCAGAGGACAGCAGAACACTGAAGCTTTCTTT. Filled out from reference TRBV2 and TRBJ1-1, the complete variable domain reads EPEVTQTPSHQVTQMGQEVILRCVPISNHLYFYWYRQILGQKVEFLVSFYNNEISEKSEIFDDQFSVERPDGSNFTLKIRSTKLEDSAMYFCASRGQQNTEAFFGQGTRLTVV.

The chain couples TRBV12-5 to TRBJ2-3; D may match TRBD1 or TRBD2 (5 bases each). Germline assignment: CDR1 LGHNT and CDR2 FRNRAP. The CDR3 length is 15 residues. V lost 1 base to trimming and J lost 3 bases, with 11 bases between them. The CDR3: CASGLGGSLTDTQYF. The CDR3, as DNA: TGTGCTAGTGGTTTGGGGGGGAGTTTGACAGATACGCAGTATTTT.

This clone was counted a few times. The chain employs TRBV11-2 and TRBJ2-5; 9 bases fit TRBD1. The J segment lost 5 bases and the V segment lost 3 bases, leaving 7 bases of the junction unmatched. Germline V CDR1 and CDR2: SGHAT, FQNNGV. The CDR3 is made up of 15 amino acids. CDR3 in DNA: TGTGCCAGCAGCTTCGGACAGGGGAGTGCGGAGACCCAGTACTTC. It encodes CASSFGQGSAETQYF.

The gene calls are TRBV4-1 and TRBJ2-5; TRBD1 aligns across 7 bases. With V trimmed by 3 bases and J by 9 bases, 13 bases remained unmatched. The germline V gene encodes CDR1 MGHRA and CDR2 YSYEKL. This CDR3 is 15 amino acids long. CDR3 loop: CASSQVQGILWAQYF. The DNA of the CDR3 is TGCGCCAGCAGCCAGGTACAGGGGATACTCTGGGCCCAGTACTTC.

The V and J genes are TRBV15 and TRBJ2-7; 9 bases line up with TRBD1. This CDR3 is built from 18 residues. V dropped 1 base and J dropped 6; count of bases not matched to a gene: 16. Germline assignment: CDR1 LNHNV and CDR2 YYDKDF (reference sequence). CDR3 in amino acids: CATSRGKSGTGLRGEQYF. In nucleotides, the CDR3 is TGTGCCACCAGCAGAGGCAAGTCCGGGACAGGGCTTCGGGGCGAGCAGTACTTC.

As DNA, the CDR3 is TGCGCCAGCAGTGGAAACAGGGGTTCTGGAAACACCATATATTTT. The encoded protein is CASSGNRGSGNTIYF. The chain combines TRBV10-1 with TRBJ1-3; 7 nucleotides line up with TRBD1. J was trimmed by 1 base and V by 4 bases; bases with no gene match: 4. CDR1 and CDR2 from the germline V gene are WNHNN and SYGVQD (reference sequence). The CDR3 totals 15 residues.